Below, one T cell receptor beta chain is given with its context. The antigen is not known. With 7 bases removed from V and 7 bases from J, the gap between germline ends came to 19 bases. The CDR3 is 13 residues long. Germline CDR1 GTSNPN, CDR2 SVGIG (reference sequence). Method: immunoSEQ multiplex PCR; TCRdb's copy keeps in-frame clones and lacks some. The sample lists millions of clones, over 85% occurring once. The sample originates from a study of shared clonotypes between healthy human individuals. Overall study findings and caveats: The study found roughly 5% of naive CD4 clonotypes shared across a few donors. Non-shared clonotypes showed lower generation probabilities than clonotypes common to all four donors.

Among the donors, all were Caucasian adults who lived in Nashville, Tennessee. The clonotype was recovered from a man younger than 35 in good health. Some clones in this sample may be carry-over from other donors' samples. The chain links TRBV30 to TRBJ1-2, with D hard to call. Sequencing used naive CD4+ T cells from PBMCs. The subset is: CD45RA+ positively selected. CDR3 region: CAYNQGGYGGYTF. Here the CDR3 DNA reads TGTGCCTATAACCAAGGAGGGTACGGTGGCTACACCTTC. The full variable domain, completed using reference TRBV30 and TRBJ1-2, is SQTIHQWPATLVQPVGSPLSLECTVEGTSNPNLYWYRQAAGRGLQLLFYSVGIGQISSEVPQNLSASRPQDRQFILSSKKLLLSDSGFYLCAYNQGGYGGYTFGSGTRLTVV.